This T cell receptor (beta chain) was sequenced for a study of blood T cell repertoires in COVID-19. Authors' methods: Amplified reference gene primers provided the basis for estimating nucleated cell counts. Libraries were prepared by immunoSEQ multiplex PCR; TCRdb keeps only in-frame clonotypes and omits some of them. V and J calls plus clone size are reproduced from that table; the DNA served to infer D and trimming. The sample has tens of thousands of clones, about 81% seen once. CDR3 size: 15 residues. Germline CDR1 reads MNHNS; CDR2 reads SASEGT. V lost 3 bases to trimming and J lost 2 bases; unmatched junction nucleotides: 5.

This chain uses TRBV6-1 with TRBJ1-2, with TRBD1 identical over 8 bases. This clonotype was obtained from a man aged 80 or over with acute or convalescent COVID-19. Sequences were obtained from peripheral blood. In DNA form, the CDR3 reads TGTGCCAGCAGTGAGGCAGGGGGCCCCAACTATGGCTACACCTTC. Its translation is CASSEAGGPNYGYTF.